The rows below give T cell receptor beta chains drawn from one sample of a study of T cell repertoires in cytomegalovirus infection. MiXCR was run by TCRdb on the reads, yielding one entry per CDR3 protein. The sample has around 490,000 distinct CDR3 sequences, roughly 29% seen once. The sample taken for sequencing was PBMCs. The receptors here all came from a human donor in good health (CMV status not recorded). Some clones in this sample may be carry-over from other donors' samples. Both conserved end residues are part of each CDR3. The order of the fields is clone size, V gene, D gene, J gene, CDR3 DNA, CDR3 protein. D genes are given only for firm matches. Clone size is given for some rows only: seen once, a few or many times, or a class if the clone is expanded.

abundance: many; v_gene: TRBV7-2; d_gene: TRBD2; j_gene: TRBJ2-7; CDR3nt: TGTGCCAGCAGCTTACCCAGCGGGAAGAACGAGCAGTACTTC; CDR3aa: CASSLPSGKNEQYF
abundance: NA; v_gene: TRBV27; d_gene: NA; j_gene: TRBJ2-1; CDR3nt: TGTGCCAGCAGTTTATCTTGGGAACTGGGCAATGAGCAGTTCTTC; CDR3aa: CASSLSWELGNEQFF
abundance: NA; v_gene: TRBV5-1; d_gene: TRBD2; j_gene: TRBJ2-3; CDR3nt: TGCGCCAGCACATGGACTAGCGGGAGTGGAGATACGCAGTATTTT; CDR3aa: CASTWTSGSGDTQYF
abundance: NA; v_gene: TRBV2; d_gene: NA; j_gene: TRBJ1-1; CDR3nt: TGTGCCAGCATAGCGTGGGAGGCTGAAGCTTTCTTT; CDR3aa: CASIAWEAEAFF
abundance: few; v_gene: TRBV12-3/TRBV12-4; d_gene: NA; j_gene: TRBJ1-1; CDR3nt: TGTGCCAGCAGTTTTGGGAGCATGAACACTGAAGCTTTCTTT; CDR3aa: CASSFGSMNTEAFF
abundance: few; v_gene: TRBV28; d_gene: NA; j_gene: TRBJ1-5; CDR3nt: TGTGCCAGCAGTATTTCCGGCCGGTCGCAGCATTTT; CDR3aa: CASSISGRSQHF
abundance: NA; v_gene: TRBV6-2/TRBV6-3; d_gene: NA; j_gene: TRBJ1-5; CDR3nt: TGTGCCAGCAGCTTCCGGGAGATAAGCAATCAGCCCCAGCATTTT; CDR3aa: CASSFREISNQPQHF
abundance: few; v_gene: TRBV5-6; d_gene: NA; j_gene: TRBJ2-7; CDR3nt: TGTGCCAGCAGCTTGATCGGGATCGAGCAGTACTTC; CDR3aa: CASSLIGIEQYF
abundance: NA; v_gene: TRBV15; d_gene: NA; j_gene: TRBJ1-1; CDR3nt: TGTGCCACCAGCAGAGACAGAGTGGATACTGAAGCTTTCTTT; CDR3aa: CATSRDRVDTEAFF
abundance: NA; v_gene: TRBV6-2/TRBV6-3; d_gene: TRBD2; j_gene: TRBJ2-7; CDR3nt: TGTGCCAGCAGTTACTCGACCCCCCCCCCGTCTAGCGGGAGAGGAGAGAGCTACGAGCAGTACTTC; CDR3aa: CASSYSTPPPSSGRGESYEQYF
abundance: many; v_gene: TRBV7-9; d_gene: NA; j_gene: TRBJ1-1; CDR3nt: TGTGCCAGCAGCTTAGAAACAAGTAGGACTGAAGCTTTCTTT; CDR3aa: CASSLETSRTEAFF
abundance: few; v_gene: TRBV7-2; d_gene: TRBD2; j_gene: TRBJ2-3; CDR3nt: TGTGCCAGCAGCTTAGTGTCAGCGGGAGGAACGGATACGCAGTATTTT; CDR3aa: CASSLVSAGGTDTQYF
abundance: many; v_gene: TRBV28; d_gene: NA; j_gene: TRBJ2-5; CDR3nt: TGTGCCAGCAGTTTCCCACAGGGTAGCGAGACCCAGTACTTC; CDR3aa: CASSFPQGSETQYF
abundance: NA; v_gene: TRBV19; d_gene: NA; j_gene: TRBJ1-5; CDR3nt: TGTGCCAGTAGTCCCTCCCCCAACTCAGGCAATCAGCCCCAGCATTTT; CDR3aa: CASSPSPNSGNQPQHF
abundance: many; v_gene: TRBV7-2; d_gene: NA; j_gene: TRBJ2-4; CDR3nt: TGTGCCAGCAGCCCTCCTGGGGCCAAAAACATTCAGTACTTC; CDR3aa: CASSPPGAKNIQYF
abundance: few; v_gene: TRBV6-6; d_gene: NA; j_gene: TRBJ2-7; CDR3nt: TGTGCCAGGCTGAATCAAAGAAGCCGGGACTTGCCCTACGAGCAGTACTTC; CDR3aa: CARLNQRSRDLPYEQYF
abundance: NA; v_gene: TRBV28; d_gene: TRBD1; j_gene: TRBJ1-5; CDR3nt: TGTGCCAGCAGAGGGGGACAGGCTTGGAATCAGCCCCAGCATTTT; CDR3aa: CASRGGQAWNQPQHF
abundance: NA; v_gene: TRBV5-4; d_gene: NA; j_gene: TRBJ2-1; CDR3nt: TGTGCCAGCAGCTTGGGGGGGGGCCTCTCCTACAATGAGCAGTTCTTC; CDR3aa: CASSLGGGLSYNEQFF
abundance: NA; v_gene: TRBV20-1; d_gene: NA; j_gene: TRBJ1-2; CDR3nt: TGCAGTGCTAGAGATCCAAGTAGGGGGGCTGGGGGCTACACCTTC; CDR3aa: CSARDPSRGAGGYTF
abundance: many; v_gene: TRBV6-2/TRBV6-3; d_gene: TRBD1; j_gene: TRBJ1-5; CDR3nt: TGTGCCAGCAGCCCGGACAGGGATCGTCAGCCCCAGCATTTT; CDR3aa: CASSPDRDRQPQHF
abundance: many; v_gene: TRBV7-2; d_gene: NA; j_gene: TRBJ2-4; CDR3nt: TGTGCCAGCAGGCACCGACTAGGGAACGAAAACATTCAGTACTTC; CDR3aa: CASRHRLGNENIQYF
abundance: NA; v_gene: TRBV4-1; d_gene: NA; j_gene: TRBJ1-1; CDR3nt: TGCGCCAGCAGCCATGGGGTAGGCACTGAAGCTTTCTTT; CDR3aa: CASSHGVGTEAFF
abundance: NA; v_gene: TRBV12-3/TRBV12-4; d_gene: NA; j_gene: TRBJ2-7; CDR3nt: TGTGCCAGCAGTTTATCTTCGGCAATATACGAGCAGTACTTC; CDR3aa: CASSLSSAIYEQYF
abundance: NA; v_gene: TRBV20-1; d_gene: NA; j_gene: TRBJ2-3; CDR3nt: TGCAGTGCGGAGCGAATAACAGATACGCAGTATTTT; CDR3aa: CSAERITDTQYF
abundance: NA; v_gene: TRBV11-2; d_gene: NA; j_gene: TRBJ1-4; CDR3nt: TGTGCCAGCAGCTTAGATCAGGGGTCCGGTGAAAAACTGTTTTTT; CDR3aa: CASSLDQGSGEKLFF
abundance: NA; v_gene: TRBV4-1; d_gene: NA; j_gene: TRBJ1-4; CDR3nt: TGCGCCAGCAGCCGTCTTGGGGTTAGTTATGAAAAACTGTTTTTT; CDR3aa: CASSRLGVSYEKLFF
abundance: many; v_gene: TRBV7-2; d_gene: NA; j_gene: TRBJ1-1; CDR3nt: TGTGCCAGCAGCTTATCCCCCGACAGAACAGGCACTGAAGCTTTCTTT; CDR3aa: CASSLSPDRTGTEAFF
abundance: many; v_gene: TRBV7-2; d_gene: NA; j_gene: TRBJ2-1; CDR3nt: TGTGCCAGCAGCCCTAGACTAGGCGGTGAGGAGCAGTTCTTC; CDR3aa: CASSPRLGGEEQFF
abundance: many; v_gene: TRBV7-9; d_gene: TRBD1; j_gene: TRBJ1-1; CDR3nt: TGTGCCAGCAGCCGGACAGGGCTCACTGAAGCTTTCTTT; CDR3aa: CASSRTGLTEAFF
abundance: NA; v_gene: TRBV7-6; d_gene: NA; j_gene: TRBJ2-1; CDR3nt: TGTGCCAGCAGCTCGGACCCAAGGGAGTTCTTC; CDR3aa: CASSSDPREFF
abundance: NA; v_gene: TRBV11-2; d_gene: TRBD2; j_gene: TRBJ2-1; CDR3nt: TGTGCCAGCAGCCCCTCGAGAGCGGGAGGAGTCAATGAGCAGTTCTTC; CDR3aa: CASSPSRAGGVNEQFF
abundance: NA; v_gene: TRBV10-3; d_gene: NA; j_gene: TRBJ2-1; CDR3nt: TGTGCCATCGCCGGGACATACAACAATGAGCAGTTCTTC; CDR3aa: CAIAGTYNNEQFF
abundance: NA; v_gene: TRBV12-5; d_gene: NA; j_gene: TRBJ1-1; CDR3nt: TGTGCTAGTGTCCAGGACCTAGGCCTAAACACTGAAGCTTTCTTT; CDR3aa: CASVQDLGLNTEAFF
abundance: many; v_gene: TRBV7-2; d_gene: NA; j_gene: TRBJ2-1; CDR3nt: TGTGCCAGCAGCGAGCGGCGACGAAACAATGAGCAGTTCTTC; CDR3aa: CASSERRRNNEQFF
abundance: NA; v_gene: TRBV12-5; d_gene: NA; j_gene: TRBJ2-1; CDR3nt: TGTGCTAGTGGTTTAAGGGCGGCACCACACAATGAGCAGTTCTTC; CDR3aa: CASGLRAAPHNEQFF
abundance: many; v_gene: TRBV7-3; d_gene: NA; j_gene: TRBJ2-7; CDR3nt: TGTGCCAGCAGCTTAAACCCGCCATTTGAGCAGTACTTC; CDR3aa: CASSLNPPFEQYF
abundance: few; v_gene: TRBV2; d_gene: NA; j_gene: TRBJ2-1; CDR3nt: TGTGCCAGCAGTCCCAGTATTACTAGATCTCGGTTCTTC; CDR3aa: CASSPSITRSRFF
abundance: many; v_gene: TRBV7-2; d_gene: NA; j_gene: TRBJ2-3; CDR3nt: TGTGCCAGCAGCTTAGAGGCCCTTGCAGCTACGCAGTATTTT; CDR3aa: CASSLEALAATQYF
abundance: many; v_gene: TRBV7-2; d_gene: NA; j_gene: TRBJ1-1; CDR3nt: TGTGCCAGCAGCTTAGCGGCCCAGGGGAACACTGAAGCTTTCTTT; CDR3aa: CASSLAAQGNTEAFF
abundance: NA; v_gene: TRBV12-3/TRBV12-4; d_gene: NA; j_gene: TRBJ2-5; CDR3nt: TGTGCCAGCAGCTCATCCCGGGGGGCTGGGGAGACCCAGTACTTC; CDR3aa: CASSSSRGAGETQYF
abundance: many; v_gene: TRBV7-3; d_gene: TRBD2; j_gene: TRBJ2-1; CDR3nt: TGTGCCAGCAGCCGTAGCGGGACTTGGAATGAGCAGTTCTTC; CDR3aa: CASSRSGTWNEQFF
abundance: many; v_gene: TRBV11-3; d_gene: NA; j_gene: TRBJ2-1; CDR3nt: TGTGCCAGCAGCTTAGACTCCACTAGGTCGCACGACTGGTTCTTC; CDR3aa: CASSLDSTRSHDWFF
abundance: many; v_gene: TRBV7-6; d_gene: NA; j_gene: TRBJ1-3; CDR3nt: TGTGCCAGCAGCCCCCAGGAGGGAAACACCATATATTTT; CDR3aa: CASSPQEGNTIYF
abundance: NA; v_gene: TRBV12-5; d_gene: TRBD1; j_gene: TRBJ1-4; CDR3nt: TGTGCTAGTGGTTTGGTGGACAGGGAAACTAATGAAAAACTGTTTTTT; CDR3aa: CASGLVDRETNEKLFF
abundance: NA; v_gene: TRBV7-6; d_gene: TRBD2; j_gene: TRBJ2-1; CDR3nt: TGTGCCAGCAGCAACCTGGGACTAGCGGCCTCCTACAATGAGCAGTTCTTC; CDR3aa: CASSNLGLAASYNEQFF
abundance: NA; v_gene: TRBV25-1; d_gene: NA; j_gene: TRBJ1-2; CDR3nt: TGTGCCAGCAGTGTGGCGGCCCATTATGGCTACACCTTC; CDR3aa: CASSVAAHYGYTF